One sample yielded the 27 T cell receptor beta chains listed below, sequenced in a study of blood T cells in healthy people across ages (dated by TCRdb to about 2015). The method behind the library was 5' RACE. Sequencing used an Illumina HiSeq 2500. The second PCR ran for about 6 to 12 cycles and used a J-beta primer mix along with a sample-barcoded 5' primer. TCRdb passed the public sequencing reads through fastp at Q25 and MiXCR, retaining productive beta sequences. Under each unique CDR3 protein, matching rows form one entry showing the most common genes and DNA. The sample records over 950,000 distinct CDR3 sequences, roughly two fifths of which are singletons. The ten largest make up around 12% of the sample. Sequencing was performed on blood. These receptors were collected from a man between 18 and 29 years old in good health.

This clonotype was picked up many times. This chain connects TRBV10-3 to TRBJ2-1; D gene ambiguous. The CDR3 consists of 11 residues. V was cut by 0 bases and J by 6 bases, with 0 bases left in between. Germline lookup yields CDR1 ENHRY and CDR2 SYGVKD. As DNA, the CDR3 is TGTGCCATCAGTGAGTCCAATGAGCAGTTCTTC. Its translation: CAISESNEQFF.

This chain links TRBV15 with TRBJ2-4; D is ambiguous. Germline V gene data show CDR1 as LNHNV and CDR2 as YYDKDF (reference sequence). The germline V and J ends were trimmed by 1 base and 4 bases, with 5 bases remaining between them. CDR3 length: 13 amino acids. Here the CDR3 reads CATSRGNKNIQYF. In DNA, the CDR3 is TGTGCCACCAGCAGAGGGAATAAAAACATTCAGTACTTC.

This clonotype turned up a few times. The J gene is TRBJ2-3, the V gene TRBV5-1; D might be TRBD2 (5 bases). This CDR3 has 13 amino acids. Germline lookup yields CDR1 SGHRS and CDR2 YFSETQ. V shed 0 bases and J shed 10 bases, with 12 bases lying between them. CDR3 residues: CASSLAAGGPQYF. The CDR3 coding sequence is TGCGCCAGCAGCTTGGCGGCAGGAGGTCCGCAGTATTTT.

The V and J genes are TRBV6-1 and TRBJ1-4; the D gene is possibly TRBD1 (5 bases). The germline V and J ends were trimmed by 8 bases and 6 bases, with 16 bases remaining between them. The germline gives CDR1 MNHNS, CDR2 SASEGT. This CDR3 is built from 14 residues. This CDR3 reads CASQGAGSYEKLFF. DNA for the CDR3: TGTGCCAGCCAAGGGGCAGGCTCATATGAAAAACTGTTTTTT.

This chain joins TRBV7-2 and TRBJ2-7, with TRBD1 identical over 7 bases. With 7 bases clipped from V and 7 bases from J, the junction kept 13 bases outside the gene matches. This CDR3 is 14 amino acids long. CDR1 is SGHTA, CDR2 FQGNSA, per germline. The CDR3 bases are TGTGCCAGCACAGGGGGACGGATATACAATGAGCAGTACTTC. As protein: CASTGGRIYNEQYF.

The table lists this clonotype with a few counts. The rearrangement uses TRBV20-1 and TRBJ2-7; 10 nucleotides align to TRBD1. This CDR3 spans 18 amino acids. Germline V gene lookup returns CDR1 DFQATT and CDR2 SNEGSKA (reference sequence). The junction had 21 bases not matched to a gene; V was cut back by 3 bases and J by 7 bases. The CDR3 is CSASMSRDRGLSHNEQYF. The CDR3 DNA follows: TGCAGTGCTAGCATGTCCCGGGACAGGGGACTTTCGCACAATGAGCAGTACTTC.

This chain links TRBV20-1 with TRBJ1-1; 7 bases match TRBD1. This CDR3 region has 15 residues. Germline V CDR1 and CDR2: DFQATT, SNEGSKA (reference sequence). Unmatched junction bases numbered 18, after V lost 6 bases and J lost 8 bases. The CDR3 sequence is CSAPQAGRGKEEAFF. CDR3 in DNA: TGCAGTGCCCCACAAGCCGGCAGGGGGAAGGAGGAAGCTTTCTTT.

This clonotype was observed a few times. The chain has TRBV7-3 and TRBJ1-2; TRBD1 agrees at 9 bases. This CDR3 contains 18 residues. Losses at the gene ends were 4 bases for V and 2 bases for J; bases not matched to a gene: 14. CDR1 SGHTA and CDR2 FQGTGA come from the germline V gene. The CDR3 reads CASSSSPPGQGPNYGYTF. The CDR3 coding sequence is TGTGCCAGCAGCTCAAGCCCCCCTGGACAGGGGCCCAACTATGGCTACACCTTC.

V gene TRBV6-6 combines with J gene TRBJ1-4; D might be TRBD1 (5 bases). The CDR3 runs 13 residues. V was cut by 7 bases and J by 8 bases, with 14 bases left in between. CDR1 is MNHNY, CDR2 SVGAGI, per germline (reference sequence). The CDR3, as DNA: TGTGCCAGCACTAACGGGGGTAGCGAAAAACTGTTTTTT. It codes for CASTNGGSEKLFF.

This clonotype was observed a handful of times. J is TRBJ2-1 and V is TRBV5-1, with 10 bases that match TRBD2. Germline lookup yields CDR1 SGHRS and CDR2 YFSETQ. The CDR3 covers 15 residues. The junction had 7 bases not matched to a gene; V was cut back by 4 bases and J by 6 bases. The CDR3 is CASSPAAGGSNEQFF. CDR3 coding DNA: TGCGCCAGCAGCCCCGCAGCGGGGGGGTCCAATGAGCAGTTCTTC.

The genes are TRBV7-9 and TRBJ1-1; no reliable D call. Germline CDR1 SEHNR, CDR2 FQNEAQ (reference sequence). Between the trimmed V and J ends, which lost 5 bases and 7 bases, there was a span of 14 bases. The CDR3 consists of 13 residues. CDR3 protein: CASSLQDNGEAFF. The CDR3 coding sequence is TGTGCCAGCAGCCTTCAGGATAACGGTGAAGCTTTCTTT. Full variable domain (outside the CDR3, taken from reference TRBV7-9 and TRBJ1-1): DTGVSQNPRHKITKRGQNVTFRCDPISEHNRLYWYRQTLGQGPEFLTYFQNEAQLEKSRLLSDRFSAERPKGSFSTLEIQRTEQGDSAMYLCASSLQDNGEAFFGQGTRLTVV.

Concerning this clonotype itself: A much larger clone sits a single nucleotide away, making a read error possible. This sequence joins TRBV6-5 and TRBJ2-1, with 8 bases lining up with TRBD1. The CDR3 has 15 residues. Germline V gene sequence: CDR1 MNHEY, CDR2 SVGAGI. CDR3 protein: CAGSYQRTGFDEQFF. The CDR3 bases are TGTGCCGGCAGTTATCAAAGGACAGGGTTCGATGAGCAGTTCTTC.

There are many counts of this clonotype. The gene calls are TRBV29-1 and TRBJ1-4; a possible D gene is TRBD1 (5 bases). Trimming pared 4 bases from V and 6 bases from J, leaving 12 bases between. The CDR3 totals 13 residues. Germline assignment: CDR1 SQVTM and CDR2 ANQGSEA. CDR3 DNA: TGCAGCGTTGGGGACTCGGCGGATGAAAAACTGTTTTTT. This sequence encodes CSVGDSADEKLFF.

The chain employs TRBV6-2 or TRBV6-3 and TRBJ1-5; 10 bases line up with TRBD1. Germline V gene sequence: CDR1 MNHEY, CDR2 SVGEGT. With V trimmed by 6 bases and J by 2 bases, 4 bases remained unmatched. CDR3 length: 15 amino acids. This CDR3 is CASRKGTGGNQPQHF. The DNA of the CDR3 is TGTGCCAGCAGAAAAGGGACAGGGGGCAATCAGCCCCAGCATTTT.

The chain links TRBV5-1 to TRBJ1-1; tentative D call: TRBD1 (5 bases). Germline assignment: CDR1 SGHRS and CDR2 YFSETQ. The CDR3 is made up of 14 amino acids. V lost 4 bases to trimming and J lost 5 bases, with 15 bases between them. CDR3 residues: CASSPTVQGTEAFF. The CDR3 coding sequence is TGCGCCAGCAGCCCGACAGTTCAGGGTACTGAAGCTTTCTTT.

The V call is TRBV4-2, the J call TRBJ1-4; a possible D gene is TRBD1 (5 bases). Trimming stripped 4 bases from V and 7 bases from J, with 22 bases between. The CDR3 has 17 residues. Per germline, CDR1 LGHNA and CDR2 YNFKEQ. CDR3 bases: TGTGCCAGCAGCCGCCCGCAGGGAGACGAGTTCCCTGAAAAACTGTTTTTT. Amino acids: CASSRPQGDEFPEKLFF.

The V and J genes are TRBV18 and TRBJ2-7; 7 positions match TRBD1. The J segment lost 2 bases and the V segment lost 2 bases, leaving 9 bases of the junction unmatched. Looked up from germline, CDR1 is KGHSH and CDR2 is LQKENI. The CDR3 extends over 16 amino acids. Here the CDR3 DNA reads TGTGCCAGCTCACCAACGGCCGAGGGGGCGACCTACGAGCAGTACTTC. Its protein is CASSPTAEGATYEQYF.

As concerns this clonotype: The junction departs from germline at one end; a sequencing error may be responsible. The rearrangement uses TRBV5-1 and TRBJ1-4; 10 positions match TRBD1. Germline-derived CDR1 and CDR2 are SGHRS and YFSETQ. The CDR3 has 15 amino acids. The CDR3 coding sequence is TGCGTCAGCAGCGAAGGACAGGGGGGAGCTGAAAAACTGTTTTTT. It encodes CVSSEGQGGAEKLFF.

The chain carries TRBV6-1 and TRBJ2-7, with D perhaps TRBD2 (7 bases). This CDR3 region has 19 residues. V lost 4 bases and J 2 bases, leaving 27 bases between the germline ends. Germline V CDR1 and CDR2: MNHNS, SASEGT. The CDR3: CASSGLWGGVESGPYEQYF. The DNA for the CDR3 is TGTGCCAGCAGTGGGTTATGGGGGGGCGTGGAATCGGGCCCCTACGAGCAGTACTTC.

J is TRBJ2-7 and V is TRBV6-5, with a possible D match to TRBD1 (7 bases). The CDR3 runs 14 residues. V dropped 5 bases and J dropped 2 bases, with 13 bases sitting between them. CDR1 MNHEY and CDR2 SVGAGI come from the germline V gene. The CDR3 region is CASSRSGGPYEQYF. The CDR3 DNA is TGTGCCAGCAGTAGGTCAGGGGGGCCCTACGAGCAGTACTTC.

CDR3 in DNA: TGCGCCAGCAGCCCCGGGGCTCGAACAGATACGCAGTATTTT. Protein: CASSPGARTDTQYF. The chain recombines TRBV5-1 with TRBJ2-3; D possibly matches TRBD1 or TRBD2 (5 bases each). The CDR3 loop spans 14 amino acids. Per the germline V gene, CDR1 is SGHRS and CDR2 is YFSETQ. V lost 4 bases to trimming and J lost 3 bases, with 12 bases between them.

The chain is built from TRBV4-3 and TRBJ2-3; D tentatively fits TRBD1 or TRBD2 (7 bases each). Trimming shortened V by 0 bases and J by 4 bases, and 17 bases separated the two germline ends. Per germline, CDR1 LGHNA and CDR2 YSLEER. This CDR3 contains 17 residues. CDR3 in DNA: TGCGCCAGCAGCCAAGAAGTGGTACAGGGGAGGGCAGATACGCAGTATTTT. This gives the protein CASSQEVVQGRADTQYF.

CDR3 coding DNA: TGTGCCAGTAGGAGGAGGGACAACAGTAATTCACCCCTCCACTTT. Translating it yields CASRRRDNSNSPLHF. V is TRBV19 and J is TRBJ1-6, with D perhaps matching TRBD1 (6 bases). V was trimmed by 6 bases and J by 6 bases, leaving 15 bases between them. The CDR3 covers 15 residues. Germline V gene sequence: CDR1 LNHDA, CDR2 SQIVND (reference sequence).

This clonotype was found once. The chain joins TRBV29-1 to TRBJ2-7, with 9 bases lining up with TRBD1. TRBJ2-4 matches the DNA end more closely, so the J call is doubtful. The germline CDR1 and CDR2 sequences are SQVTM and ANQGSEA. This CDR3 spans 14 amino acids. CDR3 sequence reads: CSVEGTGESNIQYF. CDR3 coding DNA: TGCAGCGTTGAAGGGACAGGGGAATCGAACATTCAGTACTTC.

This clonotype was counted between two and nine times. The rearrangement links TRBV12-3 or TRBV12-4 to TRBJ1-1, with a possible D match to TRBD1 (6 bases). The CDR3 is 13 amino acids. Trimming removed 7 bases from V and 5 bases from J, with 14 bases in between. In DNA form, the CDR3 reads TGTGCCAGCATTTCTGGGGGCGGTACTGAAGCTTTCTTT. Amino acids: CASISGGGTEAFF.

There are a few counts of this clonotype. This rearrangement joins TRBV20-1 to TRBJ2-3, with 8 bases aligning to TRBD2. Germline loops: CDR1 DFQATT, CDR2 SNEGSKA (reference sequence). After removal of 3 bases from V and 4 bases from J, the junction contained 6 bases not matched to a gene. The CDR3 is made up of 14 amino acids. CDR3 sequence reads: CSASGGGSADTQYF. For the CDR3, the DNA is TGCAGTGCTAGCGGGGGGGGGTCCGCAGATACGCAGTATTTT.

The rearrangement joins TRBV6-2 or TRBV6-3 to TRBJ1-1, with 7 bases lining up with TRBD1. With 5 bases clipped from V and 6 bases from J, the junction kept 9 bases outside the gene matches. The CDR3 runs to 14 residues. Germline-derived CDR1 and CDR2 are MNHEY and SVGEGT. The CDR3 reads CASSLPGQSPEAFF. DNA for the CDR3: TGTGCCAGCAGTCTGCCGGGACAGAGCCCTGAAGCTTTCTTT.